This is a list of T cell receptor beta chains from one sample in a study of cytomegalovirus exposure and HLA in healthy donors. Here immunoSEQ multiplex PCR was the method, and the copy in TCRdb shows in-frame clones only, minus some. The sample shows 100,000 to 150,000 clones, approximately 74% of them seen only once. Sample: PBMCs. Source of these receptors: a male donor in good health and CMV-seronegative. Each CDR3 is given with its conserved first and last residue. D genes are given only for firm matches. A row's size may be missing; if present it is once, few, many or a size class.

d_call | j_call | v_call | clone_size | cdr3_nt | cdr3_aa
TRBD1 | TRBJ2-7 | TRBV13 | . | TGTGCCAGCAGCCCAAACAGGGGTGGGGAGCAGTACTTC | CASSPNRGGEQYF
. | TRBJ1-5 | TRBV30 | . | TGTGCCTGGAGTGTACCGGGATTGGGGAGCAATCAGCCCCAGCATTTT | CAWSVPGLGSNQPQHF
. | TRBJ2-3 | TRBV7-9 | . | TGTGCCAGCAGCTTCTCGGACTCTACGGATACGCAGTATTTT | CASSFSDSTDTQYF
. | TRBJ2-7 | TRBV6-1 | . | TGTGCCAGCTCAATCACCTACGAGCAGTACTTC | CASSITYEQYF
TRBD2 | TRBJ2-3 | TRBV2 | . | TGTGCCAGCAAGGGACTAGCGGTTAGCACAGATACGCAGTATTTT | CASKGLAVSTDTQYF
TRBD2 | TRBJ2-5 | TRBV29-1 | . | TGCAGCTCGCGGGGGGGACTAAATCAAGAGACCCAGTACTTC | CSSRGGLNQETQYF
. | TRBJ1-4 | TRBV6-5 | . | TGTGCCAGCAGTTACAAGGGGCAGTGGACTAATGAAAAACTGTTTTTT | CASSYKGQWTNEKLFF
. | TRBJ2-4 | TRBV7-3 | . | TGTGCCAGCAGCTTAACTGGTAGCGGCTTAGCCAAAAACATTCAGTACTTC | CASSLTGSGLAKNIQYF
TRBD1 | TRBJ2-7 | TRBV7-9 | . | TGTGCCAGCAGCTCGCTGGACAGGGCCTACGAGCAGTACTTC | CASSSLDRAYEQYF
. | TRBJ2-7 | TRBV9 | . | TGTGCCAGCAGCATCCGAGGTGGCGGATTCTACGAGCAGTACTTC | CASSIRGGGFYEQYF
TRBD1 | TRBJ2-4 | TRBV5-8 | . | TGTGCCAGCAGCGGAAGCCCGGGACAGCTTCACTTAGCCAAAAACATTCAGTACTTC | CASSGSPGQLHLAKNIQYF
. | TRBJ2-6 | TRBV28 | few | TGTGCCAGCAGTTTTAAGGGGTCTGGGGCCAACGTCCTGACTTTC | CASSFKGSGANVLTF
. | TRBJ2-3 | TRBV29-1 | . | TGCAGCGTGACATTCGCAGATACGCAGTATTTT | CSVTFADTQYF
TRBD1 | TRBJ1-2 | TRBV19 | few | TGTGCCAGTAGCCTTATGGACAGGATGAACTATGGCTACACCTTC | CASSLMDRMNYGYTF
TRBD2 | TRBJ2-1 | TRBV7-2 | . | TGTGCCAGCAGCTTAGGAGGGCGGGGGGGCCAGAATGAGCAGTTCTTC | CASSLGGRGGQNEQFF
TRBD2 | TRBJ2-3 | TRBV11-2 | . | TGTGCCAGCAGCCCCAAGGCTAGCGGAGTAAAAGATACGCAGTATTTT | CASSPKASGVKDTQYF
TRBD2 | TRBJ2-1 | TRBV13 | once | TGTGCCAGCAGCCTCCCTCTCCCGGGGGGGGCCAATGAGCAGTTCTTC | CASSLPLPGGANEQFF
. | TRBJ2-3 | TRBV27 | . | TGTGCCAGCAGTCTCCAGCGGAGGGGCACAGATACGCAGTATTTT | CASSLQRRGTDTQYF
TRBD2 | TRBJ2-1 | TRBV7-9 | . | TGTGCCAGCAGCCCGGGGGGTGAGCAGTTCTTC | CASSPGGEQFF
TRBD1 | TRBJ1-3 | TRBV14 | . | TGTGCCAGCAGCCCCAGGGGACAGGGAAGCGGCACCATATATTTT | CASSPRGQGSGTIYF
TRBD1 | TRBJ1-2 | TRBV27 | . | TGTGCCAGCAGTACATTGGACAGGGTACTTGGAAGAGAGAATGGCTACACCTTC | CASSTLDRVLGRENGYTF
. | TRBJ2-5 | TRBV5-5 | . | TGTGCCAGCAGCCCGGGGGGCACAGGATCAAACCCTCGAGAGACCCAGTACTTC | CASSPGGTGSNPRETQYF
TRBD1 | TRBJ2-7 | TRBV7-3 | . | TGTGCCAGCAGCTTAACGTTGCTGTGGGACAGTTCAGAGCAGTACTTC | CASSLTLLWDSSEQYF
. | TRBJ1-6 | TRBV11-1 | once | TGTGCCAGCAGCTTCCAAGGGAGGCGATCACCCCTCCACTTT | CASSFQGRRSPLHF
. | TRBJ2-2 | TRBV7-3 | . | TGTGCCAGCAGCTTAAGTGGAGGGGGGGGCACCGGGGAGCTGTTTTTT | CASSLSGGGGTGELFF
. | TRBJ2-3 | TRBV7-2 | once | TGTGCCAGCAGGGCCAAAGATACGCAGTATTTT | CASRAKDTQYF
TRBD2 | TRBJ2-2 | TRBV27 | . | TGTGCCAGCAGTTTAAGGGGACTAGCGGGAGTATGGTCCACCGGGGAGCTGTTTTTT | CASSLRGLAGVWSTGELFF
TRBD1 | TRBJ1-2 | TRBV28 | . | TGTGCCAGCAGTTTTGGATTCCAACTGACAGGGAAGAACTATGGCTACACCTTC | CASSFGFQLTGKNYGYTF
TRBD1 | TRBJ2-5 | TRBV15 | . | TGTGCCACCAGCCGGGGAACAGGGGGTCCTTACCAAGAGACCCAGTACTTC | CATSRGTGGPYQETQYF
. | TRBJ1-1 | TRBV7-2 | . | TGTGCCAGCAGCTTGACAGGAGGGAACACTGAAGCTTTCTTT | CASSLTGGNTEAFF
. | TRBJ1-2 | TRBV5-6 | . | TGTGCCAGCAGCTTGGACGGGGGAGCCAAGATAAACTATGGCTACACCTTC | CASSLDGGAKINYGYTF
. | TRBJ2-5 | TRBV19 | few | TGTGCCAGTAGCGTGGGACTGAACCAAGAGACCCAGTACTTC | CASSVGLNQETQYF
TRBD1 | TRBJ2-7 | TRBV4-3 | . | TGCGCCAGCAGCCAAGACAGGGGGCCCTACGAGCAGTACTTC | CASSQDRGPYEQYF
TRBD2 | TRBJ2-3 | TRBV7-2 | . | TGTGCCAGCAGCTCGCGGGAGCGGGAGGGCCTAGAAGGAGATACGCAGTATTTT | CASSSREREGLEGDTQYF
. | TRBJ2-5 | TRBV7-9 | . | TGTGCCAGCAGCTTAGTCAATCGGCAGGGACAAGAGACCCAGTACTTC | CASSLVNRQGQETQYF
. | TRBJ1-6 | TRBV28 | . | TGTGCCAGCAGTTTTTCGGGGGATAATTCACCCCTCCACTTT | CASSFSGDNSPLHF
TRBD2 | TRBJ2-5 | TRBV2 | once | TGTGCCAGCAGTGAATTGAGCGGGGGGGCCTTTAGAGAGACCCAGTACTTC | CASSELSGGAFRETQYF
. | TRBJ2-2 | TRBV9 | . | TGTGCCAGCAGCGTATCACTGAGTGGGAGTGGCACCGGGGAGCTGTTTTTT | CASSVSLSGSGTGELFF
TRBD1 | TRBJ1-6 | TRBV7-8 | few | TGTGCCAGCAGCTTCGGGACAGGTTATTCACCCCTCCACTTT | CASSFGTGYSPLHF
. | TRBJ2-2 | TRBV9 | . | TGTGCCAGACAGGGACCTACGAACACCGGGGAGCTGTTTTTT | CARQGPTNTGELFF
TRBD2 | TRBJ2-1 | TRBV2 | . | TGTGCCAGCCATACTACTAGCGGGAGTCCCTACAATGAGCAGTTCTTC | CASHTTSGSPYNEQFF
TRBD1 | TRBJ2-3 | TRBV6-1 | . | TGTGCCAGCAGTGAAGGGACAGGGGGGCAAGATACGCAGTATTTT | CASSEGTGGQDTQYF
. | TRBJ1-1 | TRBV29-1 | . | TGCAGCGTTTATCTGGGGGGGACTGAAGCTTTCTTT | CSVYLGGTEAFF
TRBD2 | TRBJ2-1 | TRBV13 | . | TGTGCCAGCAGCCCCGAGCGGGAGAATATCAATGAGCAGTTCTTC | CASSPERENINEQFF
TRBD1 | TRBJ2-7 | TRBV11-1 | . | TGTGCCAGCAGCCCATCCGGGACAGGGAGGAACGAGCAGTACTTC | CASSPSGTGRNEQYF
. | TRBJ1-3 | TRBV11-2 | few | TGTGCCAGCAGCTTAGCAGGGGATGGAAACACCATATATTTT | CASSLAGDGNTIYF